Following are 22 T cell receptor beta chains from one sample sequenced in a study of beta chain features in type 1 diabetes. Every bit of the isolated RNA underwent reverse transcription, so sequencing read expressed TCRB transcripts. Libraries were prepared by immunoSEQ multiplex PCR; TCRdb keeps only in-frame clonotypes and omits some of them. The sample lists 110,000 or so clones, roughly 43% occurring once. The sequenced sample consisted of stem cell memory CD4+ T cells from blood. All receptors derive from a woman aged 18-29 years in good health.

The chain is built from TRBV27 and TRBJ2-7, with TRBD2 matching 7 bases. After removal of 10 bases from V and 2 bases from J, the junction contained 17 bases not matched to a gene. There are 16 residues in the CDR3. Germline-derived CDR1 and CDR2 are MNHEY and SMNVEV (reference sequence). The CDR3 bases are TGTGCCACCAGACCGAGAGCGGGATCAACAACCTACGAGCAGTACTTC. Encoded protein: CATRPRAGSTTYEQYF.

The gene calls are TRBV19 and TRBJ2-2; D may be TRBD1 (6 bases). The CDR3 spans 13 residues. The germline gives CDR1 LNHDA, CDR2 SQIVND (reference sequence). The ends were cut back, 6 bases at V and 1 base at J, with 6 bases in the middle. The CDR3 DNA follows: TGTGCCAGTAGGACAGGGAACACCGGGGAGCTGTTTTTT. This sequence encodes CASRTGNTGELFF. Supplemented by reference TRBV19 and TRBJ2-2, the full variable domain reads DGGITQSPKYLFRKEGQNVTLSCEQNLNHDAMYWYRQDPGQGLRLIYYSQIVNDFQKGDIAEGYSVSREKKESFPLTVTSAQKNPTAFYLCASRTGNTGELFFGEGSRLTVL.

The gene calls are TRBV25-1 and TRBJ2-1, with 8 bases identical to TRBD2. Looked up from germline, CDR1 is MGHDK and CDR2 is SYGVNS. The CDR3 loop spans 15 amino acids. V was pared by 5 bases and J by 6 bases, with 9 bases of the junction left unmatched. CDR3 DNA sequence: TGTGCCAGCAGTTCGCTAGCGGGTAGGGGCAATGAGCAGTTCTTC. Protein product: CASSSLAGRGNEQFF.

In DNA, the CDR3 is TGCAGCGCCCGGGACAGCACCTACGAGCAGTACTTC. It specifies CSARDSTYEQYF. The chain joins TRBV29-1 to TRBJ2-7, with 7 bases identical to TRBD1. Germline V CDR1 and CDR2: SQVTM, ANQGSEA. This CDR3 comprises 12 residues. Trimming took 7 bases from V and 2 from J; bases not matched to a gene: 5.

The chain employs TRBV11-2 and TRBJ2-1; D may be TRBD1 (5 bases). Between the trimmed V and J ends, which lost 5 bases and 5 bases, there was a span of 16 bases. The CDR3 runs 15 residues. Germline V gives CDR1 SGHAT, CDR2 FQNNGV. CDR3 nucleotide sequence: TGTGCCAGCAGCCCAGCCAGGCAAGGGGACAATGAGCAGTTCTTC. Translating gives CASSPARQGDNEQFF.

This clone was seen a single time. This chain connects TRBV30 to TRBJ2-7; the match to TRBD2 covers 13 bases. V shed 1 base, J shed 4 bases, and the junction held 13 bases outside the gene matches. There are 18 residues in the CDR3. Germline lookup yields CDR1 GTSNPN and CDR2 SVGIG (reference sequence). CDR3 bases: TGTGCCTGGAGTGAGTTGCCGGGACTAGCGGGAACAAGGTACGAGCAGTACTTC. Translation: CAWSELPGLAGTRYEQYF.

The CDR3 region is CASSWLQGLQHEQFF. In DNA form, the CDR3 reads TGCGCCAGCAGCTGGCTACAGGGGTTGCAGCATGAGCAGTTCTTC. The chain has TRBV4-1 and TRBJ2-1; 7 nucleotides align to TRBD1. This CDR3 spans 15 amino acids. Germline trimming cut 5 bases from V and 8 bases from J; bases unmatched to any gene: 12. Per the germline V gene, CDR1 is MGHRA and CDR2 is YSYEKL.

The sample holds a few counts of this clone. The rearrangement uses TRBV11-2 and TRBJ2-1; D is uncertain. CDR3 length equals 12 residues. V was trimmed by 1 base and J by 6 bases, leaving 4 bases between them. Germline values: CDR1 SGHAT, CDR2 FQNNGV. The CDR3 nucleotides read TGTGCCAGCAGCTTAGCCCGCAATGAGCAGTTCTTC. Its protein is CASSLARNEQFF.

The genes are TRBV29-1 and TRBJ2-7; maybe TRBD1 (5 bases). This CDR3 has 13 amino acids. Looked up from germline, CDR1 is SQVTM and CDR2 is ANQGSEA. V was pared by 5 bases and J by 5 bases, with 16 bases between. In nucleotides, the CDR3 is TGCAGCGTTAACTTCGCATTGGACAACGAGCAGTACTTC. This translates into CSVNFALDNEQYF.

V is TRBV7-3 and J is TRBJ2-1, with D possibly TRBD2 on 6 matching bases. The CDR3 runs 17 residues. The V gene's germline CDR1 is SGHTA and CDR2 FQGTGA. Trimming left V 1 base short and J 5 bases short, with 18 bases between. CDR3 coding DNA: TGTGCCAGCAGCTTAAGGTTCCCGAGCGGGCATAACAATGAGCAGTTCTTC. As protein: CASSLRFPSGHNNEQFF. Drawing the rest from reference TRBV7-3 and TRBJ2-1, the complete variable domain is GAGVSQTPSNKVTEKGKYVELRCDPISGHTALYWYRQSLGQGPEFLIYFQGTGAADDSGLPNDRFFAVRPEGSVSTLKIQRTERGDSAVYLCASSLRFPSGHNNEQFFGPGTRLTVL.

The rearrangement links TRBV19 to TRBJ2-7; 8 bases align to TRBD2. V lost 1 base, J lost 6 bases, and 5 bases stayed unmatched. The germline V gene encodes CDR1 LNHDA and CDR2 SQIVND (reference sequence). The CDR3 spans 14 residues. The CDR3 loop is CASSIGGRSFEQYF. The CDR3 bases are TGTGCCAGTAGTATAGGCGGGAGGTCATTCGAGCAGTACTTC.

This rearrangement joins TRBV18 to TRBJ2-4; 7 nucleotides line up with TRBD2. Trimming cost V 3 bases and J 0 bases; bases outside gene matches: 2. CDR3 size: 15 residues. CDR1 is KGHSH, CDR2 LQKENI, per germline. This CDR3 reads CASSPAGVAKNIQYF. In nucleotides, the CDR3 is TGTGCCAGCTCACCCGCGGGGGTAGCCAAAAACATTCAGTACTTC.

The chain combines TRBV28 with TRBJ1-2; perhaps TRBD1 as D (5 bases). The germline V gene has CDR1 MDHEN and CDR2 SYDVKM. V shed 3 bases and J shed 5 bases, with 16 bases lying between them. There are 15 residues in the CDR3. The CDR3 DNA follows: TGTGCCAGCAGTTTGATACGGGGGGAAGTTTATGGCTACACCTTC. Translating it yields CASSLIRGEVYGYTF.

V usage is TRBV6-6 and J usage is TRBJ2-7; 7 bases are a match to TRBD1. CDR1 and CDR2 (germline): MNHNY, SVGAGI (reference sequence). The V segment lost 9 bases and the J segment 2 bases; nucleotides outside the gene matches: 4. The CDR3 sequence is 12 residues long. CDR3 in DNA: TGTGCCAGTCGACAGGGAGCCTACGAGCAGTACTTC. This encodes CASRQGAYEQYF.

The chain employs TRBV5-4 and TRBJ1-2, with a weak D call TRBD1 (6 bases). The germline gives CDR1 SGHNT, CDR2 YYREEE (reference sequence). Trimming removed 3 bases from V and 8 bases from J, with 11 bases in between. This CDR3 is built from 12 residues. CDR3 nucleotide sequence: TGTGCCAGCAGCTCCTATAGGGGGGGCTACACCTTC. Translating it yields CASSSYRGGYTF.

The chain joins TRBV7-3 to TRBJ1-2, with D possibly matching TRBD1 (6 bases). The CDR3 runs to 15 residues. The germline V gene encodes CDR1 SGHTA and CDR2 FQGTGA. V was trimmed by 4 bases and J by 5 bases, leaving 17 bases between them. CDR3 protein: CASSSQTDRRYGYTF. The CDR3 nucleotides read TGTGCCAGCAGCTCGCAAACGGACAGAAGATATGGCTACACCTTC.

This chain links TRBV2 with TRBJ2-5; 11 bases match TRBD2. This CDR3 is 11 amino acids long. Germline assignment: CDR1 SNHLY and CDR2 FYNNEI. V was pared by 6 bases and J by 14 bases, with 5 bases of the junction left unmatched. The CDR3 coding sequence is TGTGCCAGCAGGGAAACTAGCGGGAGTTACTTC. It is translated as CASRETSGSYF.

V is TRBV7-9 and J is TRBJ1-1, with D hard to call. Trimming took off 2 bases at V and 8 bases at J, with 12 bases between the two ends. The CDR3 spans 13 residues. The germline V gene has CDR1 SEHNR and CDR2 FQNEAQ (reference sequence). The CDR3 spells CASSLLGPAEAFF. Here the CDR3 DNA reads TGTGCCAGCAGCTTACTCGGTCCCGCAGAAGCTTTCTTT.

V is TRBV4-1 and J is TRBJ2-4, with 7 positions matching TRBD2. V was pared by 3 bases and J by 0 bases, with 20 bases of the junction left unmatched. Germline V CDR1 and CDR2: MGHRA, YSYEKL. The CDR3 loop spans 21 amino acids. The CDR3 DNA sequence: TGCGCCAGCAGCCATGGTACGCCGGGACTAAAGTCGTACCTAGCCAAAAACATTCAGTACTTC. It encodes CASSHGTPGLKSYLAKNIQYF.

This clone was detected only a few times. The CDR3 sequence is CASSRLGAGAVRGEQFF. CDR3 nucleotide sequence: TGCGCCAGCAGCCGCCTGGGTGCGGGAGCCGTGCGGGGTGAGCAGTTCTTC. V and J are TRBV4-3 and TRBJ2-1; 7 bases align to TRBD2. CDR3 size: 17 residues. V shed 4 bases, J shed 9 bases, and the junction held 18 bases outside the gene matches. CDR1 LGHNA and CDR2 YSLEER come from the germline V gene.

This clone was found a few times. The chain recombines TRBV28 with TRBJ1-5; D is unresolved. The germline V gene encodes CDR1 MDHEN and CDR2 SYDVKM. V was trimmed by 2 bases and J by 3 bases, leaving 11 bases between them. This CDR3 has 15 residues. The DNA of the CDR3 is TGTGCCAGCAGTTTAGGAGGGTCCTTCAATCAGCCCCAGCATTTT. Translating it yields CASSLGGSFNQPQHF.

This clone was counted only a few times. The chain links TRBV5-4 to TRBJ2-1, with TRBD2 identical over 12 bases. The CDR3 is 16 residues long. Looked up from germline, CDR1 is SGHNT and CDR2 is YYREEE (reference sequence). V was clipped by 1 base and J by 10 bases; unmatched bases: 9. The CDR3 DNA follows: TGTGCCAGCAGCTTGAGATCACTAGCGGGAGGAGGCGAGCAGTTCTTC. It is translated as CASSLRSLAGGGEQFF.